This T cell receptor (beta chain) was found in a study of regulatory T cells in long-lasting Graves disease. Researchers made TCR beta libraries by using iRepertoire HTBI primers and running Arm-PCR on CDR3 regions. One entry per CDR3 protein, called by TCRdb with MiXCR from the multiplex PCR reads. In the table there are some 440,000 distinct CDR3 sequences, more than 20% of which are singletons. Time point indicated: persistent/refractory GD, antithyroid drugs over 5 years with positive TRAb. Construction of the TCR library relied on RNA isolated from PBMCs. V was shortened by 7 bases and J by 6 bases, with 16 bases between the two germline ends. From germline, CDR1 is SGHDN and CDR2 FVKESK. The CDR3 runs to 13 residues. This clonotype has just a few counts. What it binds is unknown. Study-level results: Because few samples were included, accuracy may have been lower. Among persistent patients, a larger number of public clonotypes were shared (approximately 3,000) than among newly diagnosed patients (about 970). TRBV28, TRBJ1-2 and TRBJ2-5 were favored in persistent disease.

This rearrangement joins TRBV14 to TRBJ2-7, with a weak D call TRBD2 (5 bases). The sequence came from a female donor with Graves disease. The starting material was peripheral blood mononuclear cells (PBMCs), obtained when the disease was refractory, from a patient treated with antithyroid drugs. The CDR3 bases are TGTGCCAGCAACCTAGTCGGAGGAGCCGAGCAGTACTTC. This gives the protein CASNLVGGAEQYF.